The following is a T cell receptor beta chain sequence with its context. The data were obtained in a study of blood T cell repertoires in COVID-19. At the level of the study: Some COVID-19 samples were acute and others convalescent; all came from the United States, Italy and Spain. In each case, the material was cDNA or gDNA derived from T cells, B-cell-depleted T cells, or PBMCs.

This CDR3 contains 17 residues. Germline assignment: CDR1 GTSNPN and CDR2 SVGIG (reference sequence). V was pared by 1 base and J by 5 bases, with 11 bases of the junction left unmatched. Original processing methods: Reference gene primer amplification gave estimated nucleated cell counts. Profiled with immunoSEQ multiplex PCR; TCRdb holds only in-frame clones, not every one. V and J calls and clone size come straight from that table; D and trimming were deduced from the DNA. The table records around 190,000 clones, roughly nine tenths of them present only once. The sequence derives from a young man with acute or convalescent COVID-19. V and J are TRBV30 and TRBJ2-2; TRBD2 matches 9 bases. Sample: peripheral blood. CDR3 in amino acids: CAWSAAGGRTLTGELFF. In DNA form, the CDR3 reads TGTGCCTGGAGTGCCGCGGGAGGGCGTACTTTAACCGGGGAGCTGTTTTTT. Based on the CDR3 plus reference TRBV30 and TRBJ2-2, the full variable domain is SQTIHQWPATLVQPVGSPLSLECTVEGTSNPNLYWYRQAAGRGLQLLFYSVGIGQISSEVPQNLSASRPQDRQFILSSKKLLLSDSGFYLCAWSAAGGRTLTGELFFGEGSRLTVL.